This T cell receptor (beta chain) was documented in a study of blood T cell repertoires in COVID-19. Study at large: Sites across the United States, Italy and Spain contributed samples from acute and convalescent COVID-19.

TCRdb's copy holds only in-frame clones and misses some; the assay was immunoSEQ multiplex PCR. The sample has approximately 150,000 clones, over 70% seen once. CDR1 is SQVTM, CDR2 ANQGSEA, per germline. The CDR3 is 13 amino acids. V was pared by 6 bases and J by 5 bases, with 16 bases between. The sequence derives from a woman between 35 and 50 years old with acute COVID-19. The material sequenced was PBMCs or T cells enriched from blood (not recorded which). The chain links TRBV29-1 to TRBJ1-1; D is perhaps TRBD1 (6 bases). The CDR3 reads CSVYTGRETEAFF. CDR3 sequence (DNA): TGCAGCGTGTATACAGGGCGAGAGACTGAAGCTTTCTTT.